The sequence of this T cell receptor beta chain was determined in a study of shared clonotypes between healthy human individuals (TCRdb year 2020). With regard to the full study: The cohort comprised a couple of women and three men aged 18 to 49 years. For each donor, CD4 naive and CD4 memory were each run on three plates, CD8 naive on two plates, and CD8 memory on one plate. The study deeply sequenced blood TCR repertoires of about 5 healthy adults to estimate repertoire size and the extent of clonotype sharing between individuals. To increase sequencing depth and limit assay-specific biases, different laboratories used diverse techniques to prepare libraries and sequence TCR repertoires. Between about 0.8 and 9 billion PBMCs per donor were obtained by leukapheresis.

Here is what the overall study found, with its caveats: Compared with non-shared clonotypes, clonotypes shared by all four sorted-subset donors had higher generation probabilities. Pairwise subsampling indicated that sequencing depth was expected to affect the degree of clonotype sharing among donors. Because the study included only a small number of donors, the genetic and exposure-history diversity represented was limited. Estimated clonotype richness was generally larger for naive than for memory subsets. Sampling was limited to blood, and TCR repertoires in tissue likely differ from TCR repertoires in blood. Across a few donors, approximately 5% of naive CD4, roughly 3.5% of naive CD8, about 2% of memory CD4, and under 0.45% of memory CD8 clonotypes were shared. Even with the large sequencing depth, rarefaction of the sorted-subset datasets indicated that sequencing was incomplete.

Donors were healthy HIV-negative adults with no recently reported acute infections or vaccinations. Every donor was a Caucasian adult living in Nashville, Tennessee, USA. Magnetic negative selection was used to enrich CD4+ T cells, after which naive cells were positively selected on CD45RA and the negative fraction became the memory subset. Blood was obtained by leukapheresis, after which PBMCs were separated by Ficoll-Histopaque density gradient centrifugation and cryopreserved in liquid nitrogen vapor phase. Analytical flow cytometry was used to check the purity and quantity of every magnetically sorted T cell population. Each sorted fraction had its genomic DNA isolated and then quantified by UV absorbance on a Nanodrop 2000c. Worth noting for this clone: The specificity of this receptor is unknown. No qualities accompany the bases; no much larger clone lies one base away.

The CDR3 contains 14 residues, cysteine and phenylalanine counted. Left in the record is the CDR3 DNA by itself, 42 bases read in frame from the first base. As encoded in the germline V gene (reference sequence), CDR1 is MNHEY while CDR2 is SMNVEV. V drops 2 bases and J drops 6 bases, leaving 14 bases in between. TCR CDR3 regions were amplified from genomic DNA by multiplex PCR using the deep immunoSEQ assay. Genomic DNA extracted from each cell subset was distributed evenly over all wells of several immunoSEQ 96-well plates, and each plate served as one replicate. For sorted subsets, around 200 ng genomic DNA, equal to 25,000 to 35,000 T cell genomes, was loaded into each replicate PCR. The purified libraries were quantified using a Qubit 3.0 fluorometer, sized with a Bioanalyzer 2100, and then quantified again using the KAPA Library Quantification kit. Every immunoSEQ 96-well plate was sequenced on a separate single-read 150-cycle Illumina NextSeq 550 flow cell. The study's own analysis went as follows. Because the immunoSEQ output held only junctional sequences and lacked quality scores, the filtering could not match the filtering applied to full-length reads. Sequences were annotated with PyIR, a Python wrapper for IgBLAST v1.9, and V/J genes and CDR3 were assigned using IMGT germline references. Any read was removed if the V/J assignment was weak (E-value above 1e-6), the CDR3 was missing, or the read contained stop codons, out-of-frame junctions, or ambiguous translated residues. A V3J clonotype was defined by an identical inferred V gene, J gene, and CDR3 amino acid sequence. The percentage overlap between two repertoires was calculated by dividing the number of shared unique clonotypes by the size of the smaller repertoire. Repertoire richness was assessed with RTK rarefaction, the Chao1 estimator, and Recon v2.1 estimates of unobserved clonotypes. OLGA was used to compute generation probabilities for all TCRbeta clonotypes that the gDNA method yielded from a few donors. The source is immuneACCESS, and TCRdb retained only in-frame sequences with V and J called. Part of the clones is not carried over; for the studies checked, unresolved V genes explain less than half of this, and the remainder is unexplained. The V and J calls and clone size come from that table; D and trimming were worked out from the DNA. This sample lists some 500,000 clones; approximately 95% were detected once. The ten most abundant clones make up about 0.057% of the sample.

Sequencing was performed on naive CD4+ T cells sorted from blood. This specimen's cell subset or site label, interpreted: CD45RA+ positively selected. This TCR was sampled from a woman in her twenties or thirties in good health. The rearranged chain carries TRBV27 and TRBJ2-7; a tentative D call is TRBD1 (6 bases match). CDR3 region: CASSLNRDPLEQYF. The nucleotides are TGTGCCAGCAGTTTAAACAGGGATCCCCTCGAGCAGTACTTC.